Listed below are T cell receptor beta chains from one sample, sequenced in a study of control samples from healthy donors and cancer patients. The protocol was immunoSEQ multiplex PCR, while the TCRdb copy is restricted to in-frame clones and leaves out a portion. The sample contains roughly 84,000 clones, 91% of which appear only once. Sequencing input: blood. The receptors here all came from a man in his fifties in good health. Each CDR3 is given with its conserved first and last residue. A D gene is named only where the DNA matches it firmly. Expanded clones get a size class; other rows say once, few or many, or leave the size out.

d_call,clone_size,v_call,j_call,cdr3_aa,cdr3_nt
TRBD1,-,TRBV5-6,TRBJ1-1,CASSWGQGNTEAFF,TGTGCCAGCAGCTGGGGACAGGGAAACACTGAAGCTTTCTTT
-,-,TRBV24-1,TRBJ2-3,CATSDWSGIHTQYF,TGTGCCACCAGTGATTGGTCCGGCATCCATACGCAGTATTTT
TRBD1,-,TRBV29-1,TRBJ1-1,CSVSIGTAEAFF,TGCAGCGTTTCAATAGGGACAGCCGAAGCTTTCTTT
TRBD1,-,TRBV2,TRBJ1-6,CASTLRTGGNSPLHF,TGTGCCAGCACGTTGAGGACAGGGGGTAATTCACCCCTCCACTTT
-,-,TRBV27,TRBJ1-1,CASSLLGSWDTEAFF,TGTGCCAGCAGTTTATTGGGAAGTTGGGACACTGAAGCTTTCTTT
-,-,TRBV6-2/TRBV6-3,TRBJ1-1,CASSYSTENTEAFF,TGTGCCAGCAGTTACTCGACAGAGAACACTGAAGCTTTCTTT
-,once,TRBV12-3/TRBV12-4,TRBJ1-1,CASSFAGNTEAFF,TGTGCCAGCAGTTTCGCAGGGAACACTGAAGCTTTCTTT
-,-,TRBV6-5,TRBJ2-7,CASSESSYEQYF,TGTGCCAGCAGCGAGAGCTCCTACGAGCAGTACTTC
-,-,TRBV5-1,TRBJ1-1,CASSWGAAMNTEAFF,TGCGCCAGCAGCTGGGGGGCGGCAATGAACACTGAAGCTTTCTTT
-,once,TRBV6-6,TRBJ1-2,CASSQPLKGVMNYGYTF,TGTGCCAGCAGTCAACCTCTAAAGGGGGTAATGAACTATGGCTACACCTTC
-,-,TRBV5-1,TRBJ1-1,CASSSEGFTEAFF,TGCGCCAGCAGCTCAGAAGGATTTACTGAAGCTTTCTTT
-,-,TRBV7-9,TRBJ2-5,CASSLGLEETQYF,TGTGCCAGCAGCTTAGGCCTCGAAGAGACCCAGTACTTC